This TCR beta chain was captured by sequencing in a study of CD8 T cells in ankylosing spondylitis. Whole-study findings and limits: What appeared characteristic of ankylosing spondylitis blood was a TCR beta motif of eight highly homologous variants. As reported, disease-linked clones showed significant enrichment in matched ankylosing spondylitis synovial fluid.

With V trimmed by 4 bases and J by 6 bases, 5 bases remained unmatched. The CDR3 has 13 amino acids. The germline V gene has CDR1 DFQATT and CDR2 SNEGSKA (reference sequence). TCRdb processed the 5' RACE reads anew with MiXCR; each CDR3 protein has one entry. This table has about 440,000 distinct CDR3 sequences, roughly 15% appearing once. As regards this clonotype: Its antigen is not known.

Material for sequencing was blood, either unsorted or a sorted T cell fraction (not recorded which). The chain recombines TRBV20-1 with TRBJ2-3, with 9 bases that match TRBD2. The sequence was obtained from a male donor with ankylosing spondylitis. CDR3 DNA: TGCAGTGCTATACTAGCGGGTCGGGATACGCAGTATTTT. This gives the protein CSAILAGRDTQYF.